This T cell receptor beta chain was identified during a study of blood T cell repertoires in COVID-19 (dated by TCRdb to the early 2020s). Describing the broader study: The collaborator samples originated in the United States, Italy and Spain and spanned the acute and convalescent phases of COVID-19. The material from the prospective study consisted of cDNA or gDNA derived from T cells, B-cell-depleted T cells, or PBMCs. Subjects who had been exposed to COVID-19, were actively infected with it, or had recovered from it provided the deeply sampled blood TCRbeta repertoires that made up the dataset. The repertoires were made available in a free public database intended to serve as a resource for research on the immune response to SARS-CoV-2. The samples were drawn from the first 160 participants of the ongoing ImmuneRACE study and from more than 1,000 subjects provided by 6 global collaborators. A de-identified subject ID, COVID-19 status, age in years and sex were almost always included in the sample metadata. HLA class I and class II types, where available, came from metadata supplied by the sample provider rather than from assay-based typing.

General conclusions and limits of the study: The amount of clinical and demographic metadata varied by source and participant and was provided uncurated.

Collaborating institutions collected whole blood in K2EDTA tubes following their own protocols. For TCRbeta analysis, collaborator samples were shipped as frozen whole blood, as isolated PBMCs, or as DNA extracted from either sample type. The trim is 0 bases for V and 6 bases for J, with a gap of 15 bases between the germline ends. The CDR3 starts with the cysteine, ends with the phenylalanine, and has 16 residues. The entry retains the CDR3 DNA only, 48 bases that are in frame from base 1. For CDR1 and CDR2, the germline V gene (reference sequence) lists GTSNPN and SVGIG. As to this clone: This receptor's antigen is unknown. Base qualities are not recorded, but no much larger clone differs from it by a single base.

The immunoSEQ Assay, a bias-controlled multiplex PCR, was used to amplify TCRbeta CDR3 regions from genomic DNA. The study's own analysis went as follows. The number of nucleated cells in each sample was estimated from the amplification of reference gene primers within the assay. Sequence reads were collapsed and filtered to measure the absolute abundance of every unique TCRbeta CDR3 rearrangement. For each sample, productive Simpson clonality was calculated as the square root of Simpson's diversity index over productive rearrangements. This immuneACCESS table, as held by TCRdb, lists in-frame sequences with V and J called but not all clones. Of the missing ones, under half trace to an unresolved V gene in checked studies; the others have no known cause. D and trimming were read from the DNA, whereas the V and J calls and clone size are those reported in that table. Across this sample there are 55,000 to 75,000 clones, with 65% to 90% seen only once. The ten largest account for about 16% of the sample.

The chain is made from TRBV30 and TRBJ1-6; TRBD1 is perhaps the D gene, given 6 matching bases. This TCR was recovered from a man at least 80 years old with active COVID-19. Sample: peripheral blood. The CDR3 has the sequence CAWSVQGRRTNSPLHF. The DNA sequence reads TGTGCCTGGAGTGTACAGGGTCGACGGACTAATTCACCCCTCCACTTT.